This T cell receptor (beta chain) was captured in a study of blood T cells in healthy people across ages. The study, taken as a whole, reports: Not knowing donor CMV status may have confounded expanded clonotype changes. The fall in TCR beta diversity per million T cells was roughly linear with age. Naive T cell percentage and TCR beta diversity correlated strongly.

With regard to this clonotype: Its target is unknown.

The authors ran a second PCR of about 7 to 12 cycles using a sample-barcoded 5' primer and a J-beta primer mix. TCRdb re-called the 5' RACE reads through MiXCR, storing one row per CDR3 protein. The sample lists around 1.5 million distinct CDR3 sequences, approximately 59% occurring once. Between the trimmed V and J ends, which lost 5 bases and 0 bases, there was a span of 11 bases. CDR3 length: 14 amino acids. The V gene's germline CDR1 is MNHNS and CDR2 SASEGT. The specimen was blood. V gene TRBV6-1 combines with J gene TRBJ2-7; unclear D gene. The TCR was taken from a man between 18 and 29 years old in good health. CDR3 sequence: CASSKYGSSYEQYF. CDR3 nucleotide sequence: TGTGCCAGCAGTAAATATGGCAGCTCCTACGAGCAGTACTTC.